This TCR beta chain was captured by sequencing in a study of memory CD4+ T cells and cytomegalovirus serostatus (dated by TCRdb to about 2019). Broadly, across the study: The cohort included roughly 33 healthy adults from Belgium, of whom 9 were CMV seropositive and 24 were CMV seronegative. To replicate a published TCR-based CMV serostatus classifier, the researchers sequenced the CD4+ memory TCRbeta repertoires of a Belgian cohort whose cytomegalovirus serostatus was known. The investigation overall reported the following: The results were interpreted as suggesting that the CMV-associated TCR signature is mostly present in the CD4+ memory repertoire. Only CD4+CD45RO+ memory cells were sequenced, in contrast to the original study, in which naive and memory CD4+ and CD8+ populations were covered. A median bootstrapped AUC of about 0.95 with a 95% CI of 0.76-1.00 was achieved on the Belgian cohort by the original-framework classifier. For predicting CMV serostatus, the median bootstrapped AUC was approximately 0.96 using the original framework and less than 0.93 using a US-trained random forest. Of 150 to 200 previously reported CMV-associated TCRbeta sequences, around 67 appeared in the CD4+ memory repertoires, each in one to five individuals.

A FACSAria II was used to sort memory CD4+ T cells, defined as single viable CD3+CD4+CD8-CD45RO+ cells. CMV serostatus was determined with a Roche Elecsys assay detecting serum IgG against CMV pp150, pp28, p38 and p52. After the samples were thawed, total CD4+ T cells were enriched through positive selection using CD4 magnetic microbeads. Samples originated from another study that specifically interrogated the CD4+ T cell memory repertoire. Peripheral blood mononuclear cells were isolated and cryopreserved following standard operating procedures; serum was stored at -80 °C. Staining used CD3-PerCP (BW264/56), CD4-APC (RPA-T4), CD45RO-PE (UCHT1) and CD8-Pacific Orange (3B5) antibodies, with Sytox blue excluding non-viable cells. The Quick-DNA Microprep Kit was used to extract genomic DNA from the sorted cells. Amplification of TCRbeta DNA was done with the immunoSEQ hsTCRbeta kit, following the protocol from the manufacturer. TCRbeta libraries were sequenced on an Illumina MiSeq instrument. The original methods were these. After out-of-frame sequences were removed, 2 million to 2.5 million distinct TCRbeta sequences remained, averaging about 67,000 per individual. Each individual was scored by the count of over 150 previously reported CMV-associated TCRbeta sequences and the total productive distinct TCRbeta count. A beta-binomial model was reimplemented in Python, and scikit-learn random forests with default parameters were trained on US cohort data. Classifier performance on the Belgian cohort was reported as the median AUC with percentile confidence intervals calculated over 10,000 bootstrap iterations. The table comes from immuneACCESS by way of TCRdb, which keeps in-frame sequences with V and J called. Part of the clones is missing from these tables; in studies checked, under half for an unresolved V gene and the rest for unknown reasons. V, J and clone size reflect that table, while D and trimming were determined from the DNA. Across this sample there are roughly 84,000 clones, with around 80% seen only once. The ten largest clonotypes hold around 0.73% of the sample.

V is trimmed back by 6 bases and J by 3 bases, and the junction contains 8 bases that no gene match accounts for. The germline V gene specifies ENHRY as CDR1 and SYGVKD as CDR2. The CDR3 sequence holds 16 residues, the cysteine and phenylalanine included. Left in the record is the CDR3 DNA by itself, 48 bases read in frame from the first base. To note about this clone: What antigen it recognizes has not been identified. Per-base qualities were not stored, and no clone one base away is much larger.

The sequenced material came from memory CD4+ T cells from blood. The sequence was collected from an adult in good health and CMV-seronegative. Recombination connected TRBV10-3 to TRBJ1-1; 12 bases in the middle match TRBD1. The DNA reads as follows: TGTGCCATCAGGGGCGGGACAGGGGGCGGCGACACTGAAGCTTTCTTT. The encoded protein is CAIRGGTGGGDTEAFF.